The 3 T cell receptor beta chains below were found in one sample sequenced in a study of blood T cell repertoires in COVID-19. Assay used: immunoSEQ multiplex PCR; TCRdb lists only in-frame clones, some missing. The repertoire includes almost 85,000 clones, about 89% of them detected once, and approximately 1% sits in the top ten. The sequencing sample was made of PBMCs or T cells enriched from blood (not recorded which). The origin of the receptors is a woman aged 45-65 years with acute COVID-19.

The chain couples TRBV9 to TRBJ1-4; D not certain. CDR3 length: 15 residues. Between the trimmed V and J ends, which lost 0 bases and 4 bases, there was a span of 10 bases. CDR1 and CDR2 (germline): SGDLS, YYNGEE. DNA of the CDR3: TGTGCCAGCAGCGTAGCCTTGGGAGGTAATGAAAAACTGTTTTTT. The encoded protein is CASSVALGGNEKLFF. Full variable domain (rest looked up from reference TRBV9 and TRBJ1-4): DSGVTQTPKHLITATGQRVTLRCSPRSGDLSVYWYQQSLDQGLQFLIQYYNGEERAKGNILERFSAQQFPDLHSELNLSSLELGDSALYFCASSVALGGNEKLFFGSGTQLSVL.

This rearrangement joins TRBV2 to TRBJ2-1; 7 positions agree with TRBD1. The junction had 17 bases not matched to a gene; V was cut back by 2 bases and J by 1 base. The CDR3 covers 20 residues. The germline V gene encodes CDR1 SNHLY and CDR2 FYNNEI. The CDR3 sequence: CASSESAGTASQPSYNEQFF. CDR3 in DNA: TGTGCCAGCAGTGAATCAGCCGGGACAGCCAGTCAACCATCCTACAATGAGCAGTTCTTC. Supplemented by reference TRBV2 and TRBJ2-1, the full variable domain reads EPEVTQTPSHQVTQMGQEVILRCVPISNHLYFYWYRQILGQKVEFLVSFYNNEISEKSEIFDDQFSVERPDGSNFTLKIRSTKLEDSAMYFCASSESAGTASQPSYNEQFFGPGTRLTVL.

The V and J genes are TRBV18 and TRBJ1-1; D remains ambiguous. Germline V gene data show CDR1 as KGHSH and CDR2 as LQKENI. V was trimmed by 2 bases and J by 2 bases, leaving 6 bases between them. The CDR3 is 13 amino acids. DNA of the CDR3: TGTGCCAGCTCACCATCAACAAACACTGAAGCTTTCTTT. This gives the protein CASSPSTNTEAFF.